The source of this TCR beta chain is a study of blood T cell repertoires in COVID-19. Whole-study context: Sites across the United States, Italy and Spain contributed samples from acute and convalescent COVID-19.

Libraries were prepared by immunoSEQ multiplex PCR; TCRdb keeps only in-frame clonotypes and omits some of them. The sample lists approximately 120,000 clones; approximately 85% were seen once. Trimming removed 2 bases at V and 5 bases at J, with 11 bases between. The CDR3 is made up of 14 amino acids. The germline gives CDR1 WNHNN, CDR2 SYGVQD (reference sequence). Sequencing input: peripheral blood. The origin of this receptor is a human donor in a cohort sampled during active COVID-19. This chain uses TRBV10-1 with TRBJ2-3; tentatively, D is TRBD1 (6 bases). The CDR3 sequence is CASSELGAEDTQYF. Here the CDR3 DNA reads TGCGCCAGCAGTGAGCTGGGGGCTGAAGATACGCAGTATTTT.